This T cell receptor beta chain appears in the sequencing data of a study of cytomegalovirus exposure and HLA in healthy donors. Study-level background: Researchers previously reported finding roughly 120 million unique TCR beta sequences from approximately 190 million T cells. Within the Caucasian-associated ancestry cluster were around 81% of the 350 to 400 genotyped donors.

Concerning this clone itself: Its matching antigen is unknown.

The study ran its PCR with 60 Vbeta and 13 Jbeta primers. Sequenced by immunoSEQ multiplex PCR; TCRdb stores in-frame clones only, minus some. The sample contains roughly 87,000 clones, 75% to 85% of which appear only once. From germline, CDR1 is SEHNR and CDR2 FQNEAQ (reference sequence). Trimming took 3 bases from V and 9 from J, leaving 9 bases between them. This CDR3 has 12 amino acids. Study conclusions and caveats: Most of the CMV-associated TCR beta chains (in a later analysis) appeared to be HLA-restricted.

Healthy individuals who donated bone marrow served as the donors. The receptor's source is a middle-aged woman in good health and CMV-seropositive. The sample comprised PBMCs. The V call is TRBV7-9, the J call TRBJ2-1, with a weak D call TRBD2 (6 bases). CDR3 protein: CASSLPSAEQFF. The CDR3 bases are TGTGCCAGCAGCTTGCCTAGCGCTGAGCAGTTCTTC.